This T cell receptor (beta chain) was recorded in a study of CD8+ T cells in alopecia areata. About the study: The drug, oral tofacitinib, was given to treated patients at 5 to 10 mg twice daily. The drug, tofacitinib, lasted 6 to 18 months, followed by 6 months off drug.

Of note for this clone: Its target is not known.

Extracted from the samples, RNA was reverse transcribed into cDNA to serve as the sequencing template. Generated by immunoSEQ multiplex PCR, the TCRdb table keeps only in-frame clones and is missing some. Seen here are about 180,000 clones, around 60% observed once, and the top ten hold around 15%. Study results and caveats: Clonality in lesional scalp, especially alopecia totalis/universalis, exceeded that of normal scalp.

Peripheral blood, together with lesional scalp punch biopsies, was collected from alopecia areata patients. Germline V gene data show CDR1 as GTSNPN and CDR2 as SVGIG (reference sequence). The length of the CDR3 is 14 residues. Between the trimmed V and J ends, which lost 6 bases and 5 bases, there was a span of 19 bases. The sample here was CD4+ T cells sorted from blood, taken at week 0. The chain joins TRBV30 to TRBJ1-1; D possibly corresponds to TRBD1 (5 bases). The receptor was derived from a human donor with alopecia areata. The CDR3 spells CACPWGGSITEAFF. CDR3 bases: TGTGCCTGCCCCTGGGGGGGGAGTATAACTGAAGCTTTCTTT.